This TCR beta chain was identified during a study of T cells in Graves' hyperthyroidism and ophthalmopathy. Study at large: Peripheral blood samples were taken at initial diagnosis, prior to any treatment. Study outcomes and limitations: Most thyroid clonotypes expanded above 0.001 appeared in blood too.

The source material, RNA transcripts, was used to amplify TCR beta CDR3 regions. Primed by the HTBI set, a first-round RT-PCR was run on the TCR CDR3. TCRdb analysed the multiplex PCR reads with MiXCR anew, one entry per CDR3 protein. This table has fewer than 450,000 distinct CDR3 sequences, over 12% appearing once. A note on this clonotype: Antigen: not known.

V was shortened by 1 base and J by 0 bases, with 10 bases between the two germline ends. The CDR3 is 16 residues long. CDR1 SGHAT and CDR2 FQNNGV come from the germline V gene. With duration under 3 months, ophthalmopathy was active: Clinical Activity Score at least 3, NOSPECS at least 4. Uncontrolled infection, other autoimmune disease, pregnancy and lactation each barred patients from inclusion. The specimen sequenced was blood. The sequence was collected from a man in his forties or fifties with Graves' ophthalmopathy. The chain uses TRBV11-2 and TRBJ2-4; D ambiguous. DNA for the CDR3: TGTGCCAGCAGCTTAGGCCAGGCTATAGCCAAAAACATTCAGTACTTC. Translation: CASSLGQAIAKNIQYF.